These T cell receptor beta chains were read from a single sample in a study of blood T cell repertoires in COVID-19. Only in-frame clones appear in the TCRdb table, and some are missing; sequencing was by immunoSEQ multiplex PCR. In the table there are 150,000 to 200,000 clones, 65% to 90% of which are singletons. Sequencing was carried out using PBMCs or T cells enriched from blood (not recorded which). The receptors derive from a man aged 50 or older who had recovered from COVID-19. Both conserved end residues are part of each CDR3. Fields, in order: CDR3 protein, CDR3 DNA, CDR3 length, V gene, clone size, J gene, D gene. A D gene is named only where the DNA matches it firmly. Only part of the rows carry a size: once, few, many, or a class if the clone is expanded.

CAWSPWQDSSHEQETQYF TGTGCCTGGAGTCCCTGGCAGGACAGTAGTCATGAGCAAGAGACCCAGTACTTC 18 TRBV30 - TRBJ2-5 -
CASSLLVGDTEAFF TGTGCCAGCAGCTTGTTGGTCGGGGACACTGAAGCTTTCTTT 14 TRBV7-2 once TRBJ1-1 -
CASSVAGGVDEQFF TGTGCCAGCAGTGTAGCGGGGGGGGTGGATGAGCAGTTCTTC 14 TRBV6-1 - TRBJ2-1 TRBD2
CASSFSRFGTDTQPQHF TGTGCCAGCAGTTTTAGTCGATTCGGGACAGATACTCAGCCCCAGCATTTT 17 TRBV27 - TRBJ1-5 TRBD1
CASSYYGTINTGELFF TGTGCCAGCAGCTACTACGGGACAATAAACACCGGGGAGCTGTTTTTT 16 TRBV7-3 - TRBJ2-2 -
CASSLPRNEKLFF TGTGCCAGCAGTTTACCCCGTAATGAAAAACTGTTTTTT 13 TRBV28 - TRBJ1-4 -
CASGSNRGGNYGYTF TGTGCTAGTGGTTCAAACAGGGGGGGTAACTATGGCTACACCTTC 15 TRBV12-5 few TRBJ1-2 TRBD1
CASSYTGQGSGYTF TGTGCCAGCAGTTACACGGGACAGGGCTCTGGCTACACCTTC 14 TRBV6-5 - TRBJ1-2 TRBD1
CASSQTGTDSSGYTF TGTGCCAGCAGCCAAACCGGGACAGATTCATCGGGCTACACCTTC 15 TRBV14 - TRBJ1-2 TRBD1
CASNLLGARGYTF TGTGCCAGCAACCTCCTGGGGGCGCGGGGCTACACCTTC 13 TRBV12-3/TRBV12-4 - TRBJ1-2 -
CASSVVQGAGNEQFF TGTGCCAGCAGCGTAGTTCAGGGGGCTGGTAATGAGCAGTTCTTC 15 TRBV9 - TRBJ2-1 TRBD1
CASSLGTESSYNEQFF TGTGCCAGCAGCTTGGGTACCGAGAGCTCCTACAATGAGCAGTTCTTC 16 TRBV5-5 - TRBJ2-1 -
CASSTSGQGQNYGYTF TGTGCCAGCTCAACCTCTGGACAGGGACAAAACTATGGCTACACCTTC 16 TRBV18 - TRBJ1-2 TRBD1
CASSLGSGGKDTQYF TGTGCCAGCAGCTTGGGTAGCGGGGGGAAAGATACGCAGTATTTT 15 TRBV5-4 - TRBJ2-3 TRBD2
CASSVDNREEQYF TGTGCCAGCAGCGTGGACAATCGGGAGGAGCAGTACTTC 13 TRBV7-8 many TRBJ2-7 -
CASRDRDRVFTEAFF TGTGCCAGCCGAGACCGGGACAGGGTTTTCACTGAAGCTTTCTTT 15 TRBV2 few TRBJ1-1 TRBD1
CASSERNQPQHF TGTGCCAGCAGTGAACGGAATCAGCCCCAGCATTTT 12 TRBV2 - TRBJ1-5 -
CAWSRPGRAFF TGTGCCTGGAGTCGCCCAGGGAGGGCTTTCTTT 11 TRBV30 - TRBJ1-1 -
CAWSVLNQETQYF TGTGCCTGGAGTGTACTGAACCAAGAGACCCAGTACTTC 13 TRBV30 - TRBJ2-5 -
CASEPRRGREQYF TGTGCCAGCGAACCCCGCAGGGGGCGCGAGCAGTACTTC 13 TRBV6-5 - TRBJ2-7 TRBD1
CASRVQRGGLDEQYF TGTGCCAGCAGGGTCCAGCGGGGGGGCCTAGACGAGCAGTACTTC 15 TRBV2 - TRBJ2-7 TRBD2
CASSPRQASSYNEQFF TGTGCCAGCAGCCCAAGACAGGCCAGCTCCTACAATGAGCAGTTCTTC 16 TRBV7-9 - TRBJ2-1 -
CASRDRGSGNTIYF TGTGCCAGTAGGGACAGGGGCTCTGGAAACACCATATATTTT 14 TRBV19 - TRBJ1-3 TRBD1
CASSQSSGDYGYTF TGCGCCAGCAGTCAATCGTCAGGGGACTATGGCTACACCTTC 14 TRBV23-1 few TRBJ1-2 -
CASSDWTFYQPQHF TGTGCCAGCAGTGATTGGACATTCTATCAGCCCCAGCATTTT 14 TRBV6-1 - TRBJ1-5 -
CATAGLAGYEQYF TGTGCCACCGCGGGACTAGCGGGTTACGAGCAGTACTTC 13 TRBV25-1 few TRBJ2-7 TRBD2
CASSLADRTEETQYF TGTGCCAGCAGCTTAGCGGATCGGACAGAAGAGACCCAGTACTTC 15 TRBV11-2 - TRBJ2-5 -
CASSPRGGENYGYTF TGTGCCAGCTCACCCCGAGGGGGAGAGAACTATGGCTACACCTTC 15 TRBV18 - TRBJ1-2 -
CASSQEGQIRNSPLHF TGCGCCAGCAGCCAAGAGGGGCAGATTCGTAATTCACCCCTCCACTTT 16 TRBV4-1 - TRBJ1-6 -
CATGQGVETQYF TGTGCCACCGGACAGGGGGTGGAGACCCAGTACTTC 12 TRBV2 - TRBJ2-5 TRBD1
CASSESHRGTGELFF TGTGCCAGCAGTGAATCCCACAGGGGCACCGGGGAGCTGTTTTTT 15 TRBV2 - TRBJ2-2 TRBD1
CASSRAGQMADTQYF TGTGCCAGCAGTCGAGCGGGGCAGATGGCAGATACGCAGTATTTT 15 TRBV3-1/TRBV3-2 - TRBJ2-3 TRBD2
CASNQQGNTEAFF TGCGCCAGCAATCAACAGGGGAACACTGAAGCTTTCTTT 13 TRBV10-2 - TRBJ1-1 -
CASSFGSGLTNTEAFF TGCGCCAGCAGCTTCGGTTCAGGTCTCACGAACACTGAAGCTTTCTTT 16 TRBV5-1 once TRBJ1-1 -
CASGTSGVSTDTQYF TGTGCCAGTGGGACTAGCGGGGTTAGCACAGATACGCAGTATTTT 15 TRBV19 - TRBJ2-3 TRBD2
CASSLGAGGSGIQYF TGTGCCAGCAGCTTAGGGGCGGGAGGGAGCGGCATTCAGTACTTC 15 TRBV11-2 - TRBJ2-4 TRBD2
CASSIQRGGRGLGTEAFF TGTGCCAGTAGTATCCAACGGGGGGGCAGGGGCCTAGGGACTGAAGCTTTCTTT 18 TRBV19 many TRBJ1-1 -
CASSTPGGAANTGELFF TGTGCCAGCAGTACCCCGGGGGGGGCTGCGAACACCGGGGAGCTGTTTTTT 17 TRBV5-4 - TRBJ2-2 TRBD2
CASSRLRRAGLDTQYF TGTGCCAGCAGCCGCCTTAGGCGAGCGGGGCTAGATACGCAGTATTTT 16 TRBV7-9 - TRBJ2-3 TRBD2
CASSVASLTRAGGTDTQYF TGTGCCAGCAGCGTAGCTTCCTTGACGCGGGCGGGGGGGACAGATACGCAGTATTTT 19 TRBV9 - TRBJ2-3 TRBD2
CASSRRDRARNTIYF TGTGCCAGCAGCCGGCGGGACAGAGCCCGAAACACCATATATTTT 15 TRBV13 - TRBJ1-3 TRBD1
CASGEKRGSGTQYF TGTGCCAGCGGGGAGAAGCGGGGTTCGGGGACCCAGTACTTC 14 TRBV2 - TRBJ2-5 TRBD2
CASSRTPDRGLGGYTF TGTGCCAGCAGTCGTACGCCGGACAGGGGGCTCGGTGGCTACACCTTC 16 TRBV27 - TRBJ1-2 TRBD1
CATSEPLAGADTQYF TGTGCCACCAGTGAACCTCTAGCGGGGGCAGATACGCAGTATTTT 15 TRBV24-1 once TRBJ2-3 TRBD2
CSVKDRVNTEAFF TGCAGCGTCAAGGACAGGGTGAACACTGAAGCTTTCTTT 13 TRBV29-1 once TRBJ1-1 TRBD1
CASMFIAGTGELFF TGTGCCAGCATGTTTATCGCGGGGACCGGGGAGCTGTTTTTT 14 TRBV27 - TRBJ2-2 -
CASSPGLGEQYF TGTGCCAGCAGCCCCGGACTGGGAGAGCAGTACTTC 12 TRBV3-1/TRBV3-2 - TRBJ2-7 -
CAGHRGTEAFF TGTGCCGGACACCGGGGGACTGAAGCTTTCTTT 11 TRBV30 - TRBJ1-1 -
CAWKPTTVNTGELFF TGTGCCTGGAAACCCACTACGGTCAACACCGGGGAGCTGTTTTTT 15 TRBV30 - TRBJ2-2 -
CASRRTGKGYEQYF TGTGCCAGCAGGAGGACAGGCAAGGGCTACGAGCAGTACTTC 14 TRBV6-5 - TRBJ2-7 TRBD1
CASRSSGAVQETQYF TGTGCCAGCAGATCAAGCGGGGCGGTACAAGAGACCCAGTACTTC 15 TRBV11-2 few TRBJ2-5 TRBD2
CASSLTVSSYNEQFF TGTGCCAGCAGTTTAACGGTTAGCTCCTACAATGAGCAGTTCTTC 15 TRBV28 - TRBJ2-1 -
CASSPNTGLSYEQYF TGTGCCAGCAGCCCTAACACAGGGTTGTCCTACGAGCAGTACTTC 15 TRBV7-9 - TRBJ2-7 -
CASSIEDRYEQYF TGTGCCAGTAGTATCGAGGACAGATACGAGCAGTACTTC 13 TRBV19 - TRBJ2-7 -
CASSEALTGAQINYGYTF TGTGCCAGCAGTGAAGCTCTCACAGGGGCCCAGATTAACTATGGCTACACCTTC 18 TRBV6-1 - TRBJ1-2 TRBD1
CASSVSGFQDGYTF TGCGCCAGCAGTGTAAGCGGGTTTCAGGATGGCTACACCTTC 14 TRBV10-2 - TRBJ1-2 -
CSVRPANTEAFF TGCAGCGTGAGGCCAGCGAACACTGAAGCTTTCTTT 12 TRBV29-1 - TRBJ1-1 -